Presented here are 20 T cell receptor beta chains from one specimen sequenced in a study of PD-1 blockade in classical Hodgkin lymphoma. Only in-frame clones appear in the TCRdb table, and some are missing; sequencing was by immunoSEQ multiplex PCR. The repertoire has roughly 100,000 clones, just over 90% of them found once; the top ten carry approximately 2%. Time point noted: cycle 4 day 1 (C4D1), after six to seven weeks of nivolumab. Relapses following autologous stem cell transplantation were seen in all patients, with brentuximab vedotin exposure varying. Source: peripheral blood mononuclear cells (PBMCs), taken before the fourth cycle of nivolumab. Source of these receptors: a human donor with classical Hodgkin lymphoma.

J is TRBJ2-6 and V is TRBV30; D call uncertain. CDR1 GTSNPN and CDR2 SVGIG come from the germline V gene (reference sequence). V was trimmed by 1 base and J by 0 bases, leaving 10 bases between them. The CDR3 has 16 amino acids. The CDR3 reads CAWSGDRSSGANVLTF. CDR3 DNA: TGTGCCTGGAGTGGGGATAGGAGCTCTGGGGCCAACGTCCTGACTTTC. Filled out from reference TRBV30 and TRBJ2-6, the complete variable domain reads SQTIHQWPATLVQPVGSPLSLECTVEGTSNPNLYWYRQAAGRGLQLLFYSVGIGQISSEVPQNLSASRPQDRQFILSSKKLLLSDSGFYLCAWSGDRSSGANVLTFGAGSRLTVL.

V usage is TRBV5-6 and J usage is TRBJ2-7; 12 nucleotides align to TRBD2. Germline V gene sequence: CDR1 SGHDT, CDR2 YYEEEE. The J segment lost 0 bases and the V segment lost 5 bases, leaving 6 bases of the junction unmatched. This CDR3 contains 16 residues. The CDR3 sequence: CASRPGLAGSSYEQYF. The CDR3 bases are TGTGCCAGCAGGCCCGGACTAGCGGGGAGCTCCTACGAGCAGTACTTC.

V usage is TRBV27 and J usage is TRBJ1-1; possible D gene TRBD1, 5 bases. V shed 4 bases and J shed 6 bases, with 15 bases lying between them. CDR1 and CDR2 from the germline V gene are MNHEY and SMNVEV (reference sequence). The CDR3 is 14 amino acids. CDR3 sequence: CASSSPGTNSEAFF. The CDR3 DNA is TGTGCCAGCAGTTCCCCCGGGACCAACTCTGAAGCTTTCTTT.

This clone is a singleton in its sample. The CDR3 nucleotides read TGTGCCAGCAGCTGGCAGGCGGCTAACTATGGCTACACCTTC. This translates into CASSWQAANYGYTF. The V call is TRBV11-2, the J call TRBJ1-2; D unresolved. The CDR3 extends over 14 amino acids. Looked up from germline, CDR1 is SGHAT and CDR2 is FQNNGV. Trimming took off 4 bases at V and 0 bases at J, with 9 bases between the two ends.

This chain joins TRBV5-4 and TRBJ1-3; D unresolved. Germline V gives CDR1 SGHNT, CDR2 YYREEE (reference sequence). The V end was cut by 0 bases, the J end by 0 bases, with 16 bases between. This CDR3 comprises 18 residues. CDR3 amino acids: CASSLDLRPVNSGNTIYF. As DNA, the CDR3 is TGTGCCAGCAGCTTGGACCTCCGGCCGGTAAACTCTGGAAACACCATATATTTT.

This rearrangement joins TRBV7-2 to TRBJ1-4; tentatively, D is TRBD1 (5 bases). Germline CDR1 SGHTA, CDR2 FQGNSA. Trimming stripped 5 bases from V and 3 bases from J, with 10 bases between. CDR3 length: 14 residues. CDR3 nucleotides: TGTGCCAGCAGCCCCGGCAGGGCTAATGAAAAACTGTTTTTT. Its translation is CASSPGRANEKLFF.

The chain recombines TRBV28 with TRBJ2-5; D could derive from TRBD1 or TRBD2 (5 bases each). From germline, CDR1 is MDHEN and CDR2 SYDVKM. Trimming left V 7 bases short and J 1 base short, with 28 bases between. The CDR3 totals 19 residues. The CDR3 is CASTYNVQGPKNRQETQYF. The CDR3 nucleotides are TGTGCCAGCACCTATAATGTTCAGGGACCTAAGAACCGCCAAGAGACCCAGTACTTC.

This clone was recorded once. The rearrangement joins TRBV4-2 to TRBJ2-5; a weak D match, TRBD2 (7 bases). Deletions cut 1 base from V and 1 base from J, with 19 bases between. The germline V gene encodes CDR1 LGHNA and CDR2 YNFKEQ. The CDR3 runs to 18 residues. CDR3: CASSQVFRGASSQETQYF. Written as DNA, the CDR3 is TGTGCCAGCAGCCAAGTGTTTCGGGGGGCTTCTTCCCAAGAGACCCAGTACTTC.

In this sample, this clone turned up a few times. This rearrangement joins TRBV19 to TRBJ2-1; TRBD2 agrees at 11 bases. The CDR3 length is 16 residues. Germline V gene lookup returns CDR1 LNHDA and CDR2 SQIVND (reference sequence). With 0 bases clipped from V and 8 bases from J, the junction kept 6 bases outside the gene matches. The CDR3 DNA reads TGTGCCAGTAGTATAGAAACGACTAGCGGGACCCATGAGCAGTTCTTC. Translated, it gives CASSIETTSGTHEQFF.

The rearrangement uses TRBV5-6 and TRBJ2-5; no clear D gene. The V gene's germline CDR1 is SGHDT and CDR2 YYEEEE. The CDR3 is 13 amino acids. With 1 base removed from V and 4 bases from J, the gap between germline ends came to 8 bases. DNA for the CDR3: TGTGCCAGCAGCTTGCCGGGCACAGAGACCCAGTACTTC. Translating it yields CASSLPGTETQYF. Full variable domain (missing parts from reference TRBV5-6 and TRBJ2-5): DAGVTQSPTHLIKTRGQQVTLRCSPKSGHDTVSWYQQALGQGPQFIFQYYEEEERQRGNFPDRFSGHQFPNYSSELNVNALLLGDSALYLCASSLPGTETQYFGPGTRLLVL.

The chain joins TRBV7-3 to TRBJ2-3; 12 bases fit TRBD2. CDR1 and CDR2 (germline): SGHTA, FQGTGA. The junction had 2 bases not matched to a gene; V was cut back by 4 bases and J by 0 bases. The CDR3 runs 16 residues. As DNA, the CDR3 is TGTGCCAGCAGCTCCGGACTAGCGGGAAGCACAGATACGCAGTATTTT. Translating gives CASSSGLAGSTDTQYF. The variable domain in full, completed from reference TRBV7-3 and TRBJ2-3, reads GAGVSQTPSNKVTEKGKYVELRCDPISGHTALYWYRQSLGQGPEFLIYFQGTGAADDSGLPNDRFFAVRPEGSVSTLKIQRTERGDSAVYLCASSSGLAGSTDTQYFGPGTRLTVL.

This chain uses TRBV5-1 with TRBJ1-2, with a weak D call TRBD1 (5 bases). The V gene lost 5 bases and the J gene lost 4 bases, with 12 bases spanning the gap. The V gene's germline CDR1 is SGHRS and CDR2 YFSETQ. The CDR3 extends over 13 amino acids. The CDR3 nucleotides are TGCGCCAGCAGGGGTACAGGTCTCTATGGCTACACCTTC. It codes for CASRGTGLYGYTF.

V and J are TRBV6-1 and TRBJ2-7; no firm D call. This CDR3 has 10 residues. The V gene's germline CDR1 is MNHNS and CDR2 SASEGT. Trimming shortened V by 5 bases and J by 3 bases, and 2 bases separated the two germline ends. The CDR3 DNA sequence: TGTGCCAGCAGTTACTACGAGCAGTACTTC. It translates to CASSYYEQYF.

The rearrangement joins TRBV7-8 to TRBJ2-7; tentative D call: TRBD1 (7 bases). Germline CDR1 and CDR2: SGHVS and FQNEAQ. The CDR3 runs to 15 residues. Trimming removed 9 bases from V and 0 bases from J, with 18 bases in between. As DNA, the CDR3 is TGTGCCAGTGGTACCTTGCAGGGGGGCTCCTACGAGCAGTACTTC. Protein: CASGTLQGGSYEQYF.

V is TRBV7-6 and J is TRBJ1-3; TRBD1 aligns across 10 bases. The germline V gene encodes CDR1 SGHVS and CDR2 FNYEAQ. Trimming cost V 1 base and J 2 bases; bases outside gene matches: 14. This CDR3 is built from 20 residues. CDR3 bases: TGTGCCAGCAGCTTAGACTTACCGGGACAGGGGCTTAATACTGGAAACACCATATATTTT. This sequence encodes CASSLDLPGQGLNTGNTIYF.

This chain joins TRBV30 and TRBJ2-2, with TRBD2 identical over 8 bases. The CDR3 length is 12 residues. J was trimmed by 7 bases and V by 4 bases; bases with no gene match: 2. Germline-derived CDR1 and CDR2 are GTSNPN and SVGIG (reference sequence). The CDR3 region has the DNA TGTGCCTGGACCGCGGGAGGCGGGGAGCTGTTTTTT. Translated: CAWTAGGGELFF.

The chain links TRBV5-1 to TRBJ2-7; D may be TRBD2 (6 bases). V was clipped by 1 base and J by 3 bases, with 17 bases between them. The CDR3 is 16 residues long. CDR1 is SGHRS, CDR2 YFSETQ, per germline. The CDR3 DNA reads as TGCGCCAGCAGCTTGCGGACCGGGAGAACCAGCTACGAGCAGTACTTC. The encoded protein is CASSLRTGRTSYEQYF.

The chain carries TRBV19 and TRBJ1-1, with 10 bases lining up with TRBD1. Germline V gives CDR1 LNHDA, CDR2 SQIVND (reference sequence). CDR3 length: 16 residues. Trimming removed 7 bases from V and 2 bases from J; junction bases left unmatched: 10. CDR3 DNA: TGTGCCAGTACACGCCGCCGGGACAGGGGTAACACTGAAGCTTTCTTT. Translating gives CASTRRRDRGNTEAFF.

The chain couples TRBV30 to TRBJ2-3, with TRBD2 identical over 7 bases. This CDR3 is 15 amino acids long. V shed 0 bases, J shed 6 bases, and the junction held 9 bases outside the gene matches. Looked up from germline, CDR1 is GTSNPN and CDR2 is SVGIG (reference sequence). The CDR3 DNA is TGTGCCTGGAGTGTACGCACGGGAGGCGGGGATACGCAGTATTTT. Amino acids: CAWSVRTGGGDTQYF.

The chain joins TRBV19 to TRBJ2-1; D ambiguous. The CDR3 contains 12 residues. V was clipped by 5 bases and J by 8 bases, with 10 bases between them. Germline V gene sequence: CDR1 LNHDA, CDR2 SQIVND (reference sequence). CDR3 nucleotides: TGTGCCAGTAGTTCTGGTGCGTATGAGCAGTTCTTC. Its protein is CASSSGAYEQFF.